This TCR beta chain was observed in a study of blood T cell repertoires in COVID-19. At the level of the study: Donors in the United States, Italy and Spain gave samples during acute or convalescent COVID-19. The analysed material was cDNA or gDNA that came from T cells, B-cell-depleted T cells, or PBMCs.

Individuals drawn from 20 to 25 US areas were about 18 to 100 years old. In the source study's methods: Scientists estimated how many nucleated cells there were by amplifying reference gene primers. TCRdb keeps only in-frame clones here, not all; method: immunoSEQ multiplex PCR. Clone size and the V and J calls come from that table; the DNA yielded D and trimming. The table records roughly 500,000 clones, around 87% of them present only once. The sequence came from a woman aged 40 to 55 who had recovered from COVID-19. The material sequenced was PBMCs or T cells enriched from blood (not recorded which).

The CDR3: CASSRTGGADEKLFF. CDR3 coding DNA: TGTGCCAGCAGTCGGACAGGGGGCGCTGATGAAAAACTGTTTTTT. The chain joins TRBV6-5 to TRBJ1-4; 11 positions agree with TRBD1. This CDR3 is 15 amino acids long. The ends lost 5 bases at V and 6 bases at J; junction bases unmatched: 5. CDR1 is MNHEY, CDR2 SVGAGI, per germline.